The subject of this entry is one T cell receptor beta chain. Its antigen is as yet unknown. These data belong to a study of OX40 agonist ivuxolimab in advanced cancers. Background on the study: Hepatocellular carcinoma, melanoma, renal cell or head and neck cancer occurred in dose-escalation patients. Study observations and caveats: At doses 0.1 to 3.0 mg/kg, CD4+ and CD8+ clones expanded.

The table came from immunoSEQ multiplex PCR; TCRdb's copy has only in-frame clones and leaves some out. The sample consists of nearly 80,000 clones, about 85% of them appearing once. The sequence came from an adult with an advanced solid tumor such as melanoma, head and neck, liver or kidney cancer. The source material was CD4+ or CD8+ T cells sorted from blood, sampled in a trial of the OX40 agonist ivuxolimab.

In DNA form, the CDR3 reads TGTGCCAGCAGCTTCGGGACAGGGATGTACGAGCAGTACTTC. Amino acid sequence: CASSFGTGMYEQYF. This chain joins TRBV7-9 and TRBJ2-7, with 9 bases that match TRBD1. CDR3 length: 14 residues. V trimming: 3 bases; J trimming: 4 bases; junction bases outside the gene matches: 4. CDR1 is SEHNR, CDR2 FQNEAQ, per germline (reference sequence).